A selection of T cell receptor beta chains follows, all from one sample in a study of early T cells in non-severe SARS-CoV-2 infection. TCRdb processed the 5' RACE reads anew with MiXCR; each CDR3 protein has one entry. The sample records around 40,000 distinct CDR3 sequences, 6.3% being singletons. Source material: whole blood. These receptors came from an adult who was a healthcare worker with PCR-confirmed SARS-CoV-2 infection or an uninfected control (not recorded which). Each CDR3 is given with its conserved first and last residue. A D gene is named only where the DNA matches it firmly. Not every row has a clone size; where given, it reads once, few, many or a size class.

clone_size: many
v_call: TRBV6-2/TRBV6-3
d_call: NA
j_call: TRBJ2-2
cdr3_nt: TGTGCCAGCAGGAGCAACAGGGTCGGGGAGCTGTTTTTT
cdr3_aa: CASRSNRVGELFF

clone_size: NA
v_call: TRBV2
d_call: NA
j_call: TRBJ2-7
cdr3_nt: TGTGCCAGCAGCATGCGACCCAATCCGGACGAGCAGTACTTC
cdr3_aa: CASSMRPNPDEQYF

clone_size: few
v_call: TRBV5-1
d_call: NA
j_call: TRBJ2-7
cdr3_nt: TGCGCCAGCAGCTTGGATAGGTCCTACGAGCAGTACTTC
cdr3_aa: CASSLDRSYEQYF

clone_size: NA
v_call: TRBV7-9
d_call: NA
j_call: TRBJ2-7
cdr3_nt: TGTGCCAGCAGCTTAGGAACTAGCAGGTACTTC
cdr3_aa: CASSLGTSRYF

clone_size: many
v_call: TRBV7-9
d_call: NA
j_call: TRBJ2-1
cdr3_nt: TGTGCCAGCAGCTTAAAACTCCAGGGTTCCCACAATGAGCAGTTCTTC
cdr3_aa: CASSLKLQGSHNEQFF

clone_size: many
v_call: TRBV9
d_call: TRBD1
j_call: TRBJ2-6
cdr3_nt: TGTGCCAGCAGCGCGCTCCTAACAGGGGCCGGGGCCAACGTCCTGACTTTC
cdr3_aa: CASSALLTGAGANVLTF

clone_size: NA
v_call: TRBV19
d_call: TRBD2
j_call: TRBJ2-7
cdr3_nt: TGTGCCAGTAGTTCCACTTGGGCTAGCGGTACCTACGAGCAGTACTTC
cdr3_aa: CASSSTWASGTYEQYF

clone_size: NA
v_call: TRBV11-2
d_call: TRBD2
j_call: TRBJ2-1
cdr3_nt: TGTGCCAGCAGCTTGGGCGGGAGTCCCTCCTACAATGAGCAGTTCTTC
cdr3_aa: CASSLGGSPSYNEQFF

clone_size: many
v_call: TRBV7-9
d_call: NA
j_call: TRBJ2-5
cdr3_nt: TGTGCCAGCAGCATAACAGGGTACGAGACCCAGTACTTC
cdr3_aa: CASSITGYETQYF

clone_size: many
v_call: TRBV15
d_call: NA
j_call: TRBJ2-6
cdr3_nt: TGTGCCACCAGCAGGGGAGACGGTTCTGGGGCCAACGTCCTGACTTTC
cdr3_aa: CATSRGDGSGANVLTF

clone_size: few
v_call: TRBV28
d_call: NA
j_call: TRBJ2-5
cdr3_nt: TGTGCCAGCAGTTTCCCCCCCACGGAGACCCAGTACTTC
cdr3_aa: CASSFPPTETQYF

clone_size: many
v_call: TRBV5-1
d_call: NA
j_call: TRBJ2-7
cdr3_nt: TGCGCCAGCAGCTTGGTTGCTGGACTACCATACGAGCAGTACTTC
cdr3_aa: CASSLVAGLPYEQYF

clone_size: many
v_call: TRBV27
d_call: NA
j_call: TRBJ2-6
cdr3_nt: TGTGCCAGCAGTTTACTCGGGGGCGGCTCTGGGGCCAACGTCCTGACTTTC
cdr3_aa: CASSLLGGGSGANVLTF

clone_size: many
v_call: TRBV7-8
d_call: NA
j_call: TRBJ1-2
cdr3_nt: TGTGCCAGCAGCTTAGCAAGGGATTACTATGGCTACACCTTC
cdr3_aa: CASSLARDYYGYTF

clone_size: many
v_call: TRBV11-2
d_call: TRBD2
j_call: TRBJ2-2
cdr3_nt: TGTGCCAGCAGCTCAACTAGCGGGAACACCGGGGAGCTGTTTTTT
cdr3_aa: CASSSTSGNTGELFF

clone_size: few
v_call: TRBV3-1
d_call: TRBD2
j_call: TRBJ2-1
cdr3_nt: TGTGCCAGCAGCGGAGCGGGAGGGGTCCCAAACAATGAGCAGTTCTTC
cdr3_aa: CASSGAGGVPNNEQFF

clone_size: NA
v_call: TRBV5-4
d_call: NA
j_call: TRBJ1-1
cdr3_nt: TGTGCCAGCAGCTTTTATGATCGGCGAGGGGGTCCTGAAGCTTTCTTT
cdr3_aa: CASSFYDRRGGPEAFF

clone_size: many
v_call: TRBV7-9
d_call: NA
j_call: TRBJ2-7
cdr3_nt: TGTGCCAGCAGCTTCTCCTGGGGGAGCGAGCAGTACTTC
cdr3_aa: CASSFSWGSEQYF

clone_size: many
v_call: TRBV2
d_call: TRBD1
j_call: TRBJ2-7
cdr3_nt: TGTGCCAGCAGTGAATACCACGGGGGGACAGGGGGTTCTGAGCAGTACTTC
cdr3_aa: CASSEYHGGTGGSEQYF

clone_size: many
v_call: TRBV2
d_call: TRBD2
j_call: TRBJ2-3
cdr3_nt: TGTGCCAGCAGACGAACAGCCCTAGCGGCCACAGATACGCAGTATTTT
cdr3_aa: CASRRTALAATDTQYF

clone_size: few
v_call: TRBV27
d_call: NA
j_call: TRBJ2-4
cdr3_nt: TGTGCCAGCAGTTTTGGCGGGACCCAAAACATTCAGTACTTC
cdr3_aa: CASSFGGTQNIQYF

clone_size: NA
v_call: TRBV12-3/TRBV12-4
d_call: TRBD1
j_call: TRBJ1-5
cdr3_nt: TGTGCCAGCAGGGGTGGACAGGTCAATCAGCCCCAGCATTTT
cdr3_aa: CASRGGQVNQPQHF

clone_size: few
v_call: TRBV27
d_call: NA
j_call: TRBJ1-1
cdr3_nt: TGTGCCAGCAGAACCGACAACTTGAACACTGAAGCTTTCTTT
cdr3_aa: CASRTDNLNTEAFF

clone_size: NA
v_call: TRBV12-5
d_call: NA
j_call: TRBJ1-6
cdr3_nt: TGTGCTAGTGGTTCGGACCCGACAGTCCGAGGGAATTCACCCCTCCACTTT
cdr3_aa: CASGSDPTVRGNSPLHF